These T cell receptor beta chains were read from a single sample in a study of beta chain features in type 1 diabetes. TCRdb keeps only in-frame clones here, not all; method: immunoSEQ multiplex PCR. The repertoire consists of about 710,000 clones, with around 15% occurring once and the leading ten covering roughly 0.04%. The sequenced sample consisted of naive CD4+ T cells from blood. The source of these receptors is a man between 18 and 29 years old with type 1 diabetes. The conserved cysteine and the conserved F or W are not part of the CDR3 here. Each record gives: CDR3 length, J gene, V gene, CDR3 protein.

10	TRBJ1-3	TRBV29-1	SVPVGGNTIY
12	TRBJ1-1	TRBV28	ASSLVGLNTEAF
10	TRBJ2-3	TRBV7-2	ASSSSGDTQY
15	TRBJ2-7	TRBV19	ASSERTSGGTHYEQY
12	TRBJ2-5	TRBV12-5	ASGYGGPQETQY
14	TRBJ2-4	TRBV7-2	ASSLPYGQGKNIQY
10	TRBJ1-5	TRBV30	AWSDSNQPQH
11	TRBJ2-1	TRBV30	ASGGPRLNEQF
11	TRBJ1-5	TRBV23-1	ASPQSGNQPQH
11	TRBJ2-3	TRBV7-3	ASSLTGTDTQY
9	TRBJ2-1	TRBV20-1	SAPDNNEQF
11	TRBJ2-7	TRBV4-2	ASSQDLLGEQY
11	TRBJ2-1	TRBV5-1	ASSLGDANEQF
12	TRBJ2-7	TRBV4-2	ASSQEVSAYEQY
10	TRBJ2-2	TRBV7-9	ASSLGRGELF
14	TRBJ2-1	TRBV7-2	ASSFTSGTGYNEQF
12	TRBJ2-2	TRBV5-1	ASSLASGTGELF
10	TRBJ2-2	TRBV7-6	ASRSSTGELF
15	TRBJ2-3	TRBV25-1	ASSAGRTSGGRDTQY
15	TRBJ2-5	TRBV11-2	ASSLGTSGGEKETQY
10	TRBJ1-6	TRBV27	ASSVLNSPLH
13	TRBJ2-1	TRBV9	ASSVDISSYNEQF
9	TRBJ1-2	TRBV7-2	ASSQGAGYT
10	TRBJ1-6	TRBV30	AWTGSGSSLH
12	TRBJ1-2	TRBV13	ASSLGGQRYGYT
12	TRBJ1-1	TRBV11-2	ASSLQTQGTEAF
14	TRBJ2-7	TRBV28	ASSSPGQGSSYEQY
12	TRBJ1-2	TRBV29-1	SVARTGADYGYT
14	TRBJ2-7	TRBV2	ASSELAGGSGYEQY
13	TRBJ1-1	TRBV5-1	ASSFPTGSGTEAF
11	TRBJ2-4	TRBV11-2	ASSLDQAVLQY
12	TRBJ1-2	TRBV5-1	ASRKDRSIYGYT
14	TRBJ2-1	TRBV4-3	ASSQRTGLGVNEQF
12	TRBJ1-2	TRBV7-8	ASSLGTSSNGYT
13	TRBJ2-1	TRBV18	ASSPKLAGLDEQF
12	TRBJ2-5	TRBV5-1	ASSHRDTQETQY
13	TRBJ2-5	TRBV27	ASSGAEQLQETQY
13	TRBJ1-5	TRBV2	ASSHQDSGNQPQH
11	TRBJ2-1	TRBV6-6	ASRDRVNNEQF
11	TRBJ2-2	TRBV10-1	ASRPLEGGELF
12	TRBJ2-5	TRBV10-3	AISDGGSEQTQY
14	TRBJ1-2	TRBV7-6	ASSPRPGTTNYGYT
13	TRBJ2-1	TRBV7-6	ASSSASGSGYEQF
13	TRBJ2-6	TRBV2	AGSPADSGANVLT
14	TRBJ2-1	TRBV21-1	ASSSRKRFTGNEQF
12	TRBJ2-3	TRBV10-3	AISDSDGTDTQY
13	TRBJ2-1	TRBV29-1	SVEGDPRGTNEQF
11	TRBJ1-2	TRBV27	ASSSGQIYGYT
12	TRBJ2-7	TRBV2	ASSEQGATYEQY